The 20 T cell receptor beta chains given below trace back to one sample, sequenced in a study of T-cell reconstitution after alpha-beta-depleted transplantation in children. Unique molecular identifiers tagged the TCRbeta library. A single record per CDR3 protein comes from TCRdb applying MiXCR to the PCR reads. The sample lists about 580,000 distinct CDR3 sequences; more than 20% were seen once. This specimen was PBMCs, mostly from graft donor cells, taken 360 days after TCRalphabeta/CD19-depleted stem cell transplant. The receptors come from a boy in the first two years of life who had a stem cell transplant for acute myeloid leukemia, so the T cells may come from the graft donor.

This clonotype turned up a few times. As DNA, the CDR3 is TGTGCCAGCACCAGGGACAGCGTGAGCTCTGGAAACACCATATATTTT. This gives the protein CASTRDSVSSGNTIYF. This chain uses TRBV6-5 with TRBJ1-3, with 7 bases aligning to TRBD1. V gave up 7 bases and J gave up 0 bases; unmatched junction bases: 9. This CDR3 contains 16 residues. Per germline, CDR1 MNHEY and CDR2 SVGAGI.

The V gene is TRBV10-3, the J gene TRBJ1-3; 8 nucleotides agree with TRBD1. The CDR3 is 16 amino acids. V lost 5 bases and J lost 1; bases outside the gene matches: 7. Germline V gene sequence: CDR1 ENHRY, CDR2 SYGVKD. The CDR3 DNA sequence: TGTGCCATCAGTTGGACAGGGCCTACTTCTGGAAACACCATATATTTT. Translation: CAISWTGPTSGNTIYF.

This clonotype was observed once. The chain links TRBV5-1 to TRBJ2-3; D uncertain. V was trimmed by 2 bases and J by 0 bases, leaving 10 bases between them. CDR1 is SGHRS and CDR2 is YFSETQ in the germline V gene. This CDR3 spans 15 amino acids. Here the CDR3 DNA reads TGCGCCAGCAGCTTCGAACTACCGAGCACAGATACGCAGTATTTT. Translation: CASSFELPSTDTQYF.

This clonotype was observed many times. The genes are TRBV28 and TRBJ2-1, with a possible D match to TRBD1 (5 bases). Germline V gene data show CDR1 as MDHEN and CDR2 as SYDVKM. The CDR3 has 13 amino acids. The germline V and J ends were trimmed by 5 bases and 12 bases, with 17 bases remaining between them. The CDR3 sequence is CASSPPVGARQFF. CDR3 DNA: TGTGCCAGCAGTCCGCCGGTAGGGGCGAGGCAGTTCTTC.

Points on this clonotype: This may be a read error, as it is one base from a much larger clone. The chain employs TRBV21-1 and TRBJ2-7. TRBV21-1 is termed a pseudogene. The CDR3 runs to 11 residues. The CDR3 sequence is CASSKVYEQYF. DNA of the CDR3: TGTGCCAGCAGCAAAGTCTACGAGCAGTACTTC.

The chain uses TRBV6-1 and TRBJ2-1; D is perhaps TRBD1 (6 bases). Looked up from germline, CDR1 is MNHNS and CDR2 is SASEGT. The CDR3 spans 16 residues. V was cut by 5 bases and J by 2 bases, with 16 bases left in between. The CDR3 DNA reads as TGTGCCAGCAGTCCCCTGGGGGCTCCAACCTACAATGAGCAGTTCTTC. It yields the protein CASSPLGAPTYNEQFF.

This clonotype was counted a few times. The CDR3 region is CSAGQSDQPQHF. The CDR3 coding sequence is TGCAGTGCTGGACAGTCTGATCAGCCCCAGCATTTT. The gene calls are TRBV20-1 and TRBJ1-5; a possible D gene is TRBD1 (6 bases). The germline V gene has CDR1 DFQATT and CDR2 SNEGSKA (reference sequence). CDR3 length: 12 residues. The V and J ends lost 5 bases and 5 bases respectively, with 10 bases between them.

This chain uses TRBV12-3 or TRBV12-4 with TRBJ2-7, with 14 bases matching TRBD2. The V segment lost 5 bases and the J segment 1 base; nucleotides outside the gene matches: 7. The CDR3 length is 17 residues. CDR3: CASSMTSGGASSYEQYF. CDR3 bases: TGTGCCAGCAGTATGACTAGCGGGGGGGCTTCTTCCTACGAGCAGTACTTC.

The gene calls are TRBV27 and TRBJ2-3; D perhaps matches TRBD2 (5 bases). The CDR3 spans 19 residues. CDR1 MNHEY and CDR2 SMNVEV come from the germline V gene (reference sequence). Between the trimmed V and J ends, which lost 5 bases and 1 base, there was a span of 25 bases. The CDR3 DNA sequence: TGTGCCAGCAGTCACCGTCCATCACTAGAGGCCACGGGCACAGATACGCAGTATTTT. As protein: CASSHRPSLEATGTDTQYF.

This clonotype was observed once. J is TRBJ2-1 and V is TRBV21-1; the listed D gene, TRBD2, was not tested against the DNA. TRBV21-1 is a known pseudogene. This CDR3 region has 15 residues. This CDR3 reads CASSMGLRRDNEQFF. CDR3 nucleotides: TGTGCCAGCAGTATGGGACTTAGGCGAGACAATGAGCAGTTCTTC.

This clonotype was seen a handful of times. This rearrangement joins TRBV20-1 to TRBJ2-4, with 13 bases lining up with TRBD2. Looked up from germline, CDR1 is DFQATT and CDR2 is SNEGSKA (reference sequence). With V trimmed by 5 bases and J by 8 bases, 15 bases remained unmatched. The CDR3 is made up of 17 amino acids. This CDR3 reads CSAPNPRTSGGGDIQYF. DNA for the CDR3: TGCAGTGCTCCAAACCCTAGGACTAGCGGGGGAGGAGACATTCAGTACTTC.

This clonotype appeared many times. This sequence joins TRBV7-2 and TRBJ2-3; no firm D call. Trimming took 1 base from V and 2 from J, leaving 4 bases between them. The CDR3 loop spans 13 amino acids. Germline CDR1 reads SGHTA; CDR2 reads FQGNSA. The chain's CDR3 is CASSLGYTDTQYF. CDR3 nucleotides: TGTGCCAGCAGCTTAGGGTACACAGATACGCAGTATTTT.

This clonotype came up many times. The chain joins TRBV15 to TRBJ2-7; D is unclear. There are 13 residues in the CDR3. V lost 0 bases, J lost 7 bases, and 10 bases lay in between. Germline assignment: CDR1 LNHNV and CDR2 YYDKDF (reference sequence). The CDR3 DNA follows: TGTGCCACCAGCAGAGATCAAAATGGGGAGCAGTACTTC. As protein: CATSRDQNGEQYF.

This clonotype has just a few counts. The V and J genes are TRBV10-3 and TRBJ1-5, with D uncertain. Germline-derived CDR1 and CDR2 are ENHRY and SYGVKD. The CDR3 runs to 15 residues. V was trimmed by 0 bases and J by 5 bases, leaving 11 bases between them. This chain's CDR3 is CAISESPDGDQPQHF. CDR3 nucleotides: TGTGCCATCAGTGAGTCACCGGACGGCGATCAGCCCCAGCATTTT.

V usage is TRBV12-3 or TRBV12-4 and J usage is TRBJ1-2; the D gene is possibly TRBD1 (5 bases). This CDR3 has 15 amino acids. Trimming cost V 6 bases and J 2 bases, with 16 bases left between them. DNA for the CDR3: TGTGCCAGCAGCCATCCGGGACTGAGAAACTATGGCTACACCTTC. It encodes CASSHPGLRNYGYTF.

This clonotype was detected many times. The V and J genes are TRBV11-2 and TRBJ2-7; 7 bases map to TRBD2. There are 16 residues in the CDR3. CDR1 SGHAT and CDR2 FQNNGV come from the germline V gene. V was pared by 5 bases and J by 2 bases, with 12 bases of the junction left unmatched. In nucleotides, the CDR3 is TGTGCCAGCAGCCCCATTGGGAGGGGTGGCCCCTACGAGCAGTACTTC. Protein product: CASSPIGRGGPYEQYF.

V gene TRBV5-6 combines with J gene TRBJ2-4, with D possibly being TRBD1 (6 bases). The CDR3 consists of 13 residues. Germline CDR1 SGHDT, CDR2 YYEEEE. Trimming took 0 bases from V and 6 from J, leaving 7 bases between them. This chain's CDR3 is CASSLEGVNIQYF. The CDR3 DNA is TGTGCCAGCAGCTTGGAGGGGGTAAACATTCAGTACTTC.

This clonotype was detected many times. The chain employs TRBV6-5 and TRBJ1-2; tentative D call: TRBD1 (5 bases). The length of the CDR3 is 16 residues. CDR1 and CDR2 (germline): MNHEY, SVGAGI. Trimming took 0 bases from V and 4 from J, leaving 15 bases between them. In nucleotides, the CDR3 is TGTGCCAGCAGTTACTCCATACCCTGGGACTCCTATGGCTACACCTTC. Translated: CASSYSIPWDSYGYTF.

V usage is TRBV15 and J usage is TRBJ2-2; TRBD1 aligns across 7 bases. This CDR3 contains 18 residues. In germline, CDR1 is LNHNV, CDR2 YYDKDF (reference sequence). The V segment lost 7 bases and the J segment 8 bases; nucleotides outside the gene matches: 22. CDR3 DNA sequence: TGTGCCACCACCTCCTACCCTCGTAGACAGGGAAAAGCGGGGGAGCTGTTTTTT. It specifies CATTSYPRRQGKAGELFF. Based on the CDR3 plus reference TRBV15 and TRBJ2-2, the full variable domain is DAMVIQNPRYQVTQFGKPVTLSCSQTLNHNVMYWYQQKSSQAPKLLFHYYDKDFNNEADTPDNFQSRRPNTSFCFLDIRSPGLGDTAMYLCATTSYPRRQGKAGELFFGEGSRLTVL.

DNA of the CDR3: TGTGCCACGTCGAGGGGGGATACGTCCTACAATGAGCAGTTCTTC. Residues: CATSRGDTSYNEQFF. The V and J genes are TRBV24-1 and TRBJ2-1, with D possibly called TRBD1 or TRBD2 (6 bases each). The CDR3 runs 15 residues. Germline V gives CDR1 KGHDR, CDR2 SFDVKD. The V end lost 10 bases, the J end lost 1 base, and 16 bases lay between the germline ends.